The 4 T cell receptor beta chains listed next were all sequenced from one sample in a study of shared clonotypes between healthy human individuals. Produced via immunoSEQ multiplex PCR; TCRdb's table is partial and in-frame only. This repertoire shows about 1 million clones, about 74% found once; its top ten account for nearly 1.5%. The sequenced material came from memory CD4+ T cells sorted from blood. Indicated subset: CD45RA-negative fraction. The receptor set was obtained from a man in his late teens or twenties in good health.

The chain employs TRBV5-5 and TRBJ2-1; D is possibly TRBD1 (6 bases). The CDR3 contains 13 residues. Germline CDR1 is SGHKS and CDR2 is YYEKEE (reference sequence). The ends were cut back, 4 bases at V and 10 bases at J, with 15 bases in the middle. The CDR3 is CASSQQGMNEQFF. The DNA for the CDR3 is TGTGCCAGCAGCCAACAGGGAATGAACGAGCAGTTCTTC.

The rearrangement uses TRBV5-1 and TRBJ1-1; the D is unclear. This CDR3 has 14 residues. CDR1 and CDR2 from the germline V gene are SGHRS and YFSETQ. Trimming took off 7 bases at V and 0 bases at J, with 13 bases between the two ends. In nucleotides, the CDR3 is TGCGCCAGCCGGGCGACAACTCTGAACACTGAAGCTTTCTTT. Its translation is CASRATTLNTEAFF.

The V call is TRBV15, the J call TRBJ2-5; the D call may be TRBD1 or TRBD2 (6 bases each). Per germline, CDR1 LNHNV and CDR2 YYDKDF (reference sequence). CDR3 length equals 15 residues. With 1 base removed from V and 5 bases from J, the gap between germline ends came to 14 bases. In nucleotides, the CDR3 is TGTGCCACCAGCAGAGGGGGGGCAAAGTTGGAGACCCAGTACTTC. Amino acids: CATSRGGAKLETQYF. The full variable domain, rest sourced from reference TRBV15 and TRBJ2-5, is DAMVIQNPRYQVTQFGKPVTLSCSQTLNHNVMYWYQQKSSQAPKLLFHYYDKDFNNEADTPDNFQSRRPNTSFCFLDIRSPGLGDTAMYLCATSRGGAKLETQYFGPGTRLLVL.

For this clone: This sample also contains other DNA sequences that code for the same CDR3. The chain is built from TRBV7-9 and TRBJ2-5; 7 positions match TRBD1. CDR3 size: 14 residues. The V segment lost 0 bases and the J segment 2 bases; nucleotides outside the gene matches: 0. The germline V gene has CDR1 SEHNR and CDR2 FQNEAQ (reference sequence). Here the CDR3 reads CASSLATGQETQYF. DNA for the CDR3: TGTGCCAGCAGCTTAGCGACAGGGCAAGAGACCCAGTACTTC.